The 2 T cell receptor beta chains below all came from one sample that was sequenced in a study of blood T cell repertoires in COVID-19. Only in-frame clones appear in the TCRdb table, and some are missing; sequencing was by immunoSEQ multiplex PCR. The repertoire has 95,000 or so clones, over 70% of them found once; the top ten carry nearly 25%. Sample: peripheral blood. These receptors all stem from a man older than 75 with active or convalescent COVID-19.

The V and J genes are TRBV4-3 and TRBJ1-1; D remains ambiguous. Germline values: CDR1 LGHNA, CDR2 YSLEER. CDR3 size: 13 residues. Trimming removed 1 base at V and 7 bases at J, with 10 bases between. The CDR3: CASSQGGGLEAFF. CDR3 sequence (DNA): TGCGCCAGCAGCCAAGGAGGAGGCCTTGAAGCTTTCTTT.

The chain employs TRBV19 and TRBJ2-3; 13 bases agree with TRBD2. The CDR3 contains 16 residues. After removal of 8 bases from V and 6 bases from J, the junction contained 11 bases not matched to a gene. The germline V gene encodes CDR1 LNHDA and CDR2 SQIVND (reference sequence). As DNA, the CDR3 is TGTGCCAGTGCAAGGACTAGCGGGGGCCAGGTGGATACGCAGTATTTT. Translation gives CASARTSGGQVDTQYF.